The rows below give T cell receptor beta chains drawn from one sample of a study of technical replicates of blood from several donors. Sequencing used immunoSEQ multiplex PCR; TCRdb keeps in-frame clones, though not all of them. This table holds 55,000 to 85,000 clones, around 97% found once. The source material was T cells isolated from PBMCs. The receptors were gathered from a human donor in good health. Each CDR3 is given with its conserved first and last residue. Each record gives: J gene, D gene, V gene, CDR3 protein, CDR3 DNA. A D gene is named only where the DNA matches it firmly.

j_gene: TRBJ2-3; d_gene: -; v_gene: TRBV13; CDR3aa: CASSLSQGRADTQYF; CDR3nt: TGTGCCAGCAGCTTAAGCCAGGGTAGGGCAGATACGCAGTATTTT
j_gene: TRBJ2-1; d_gene: TRBD2; v_gene: TRBV6-1; CDR3aa: CAGRTSGDNEQFF; CDR3nt: TGTGCCGGTAGGACTAGCGGTGACAATGAGCAGTTCTTC
j_gene: TRBJ2-1; d_gene: TRBD2; v_gene: TRBV5-1; CDR3aa: CASSLVQRGYNEQFF; CDR3nt: TGCGCCAGCAGCTTGGTCCAGCGGGGCTACAATGAGCAGTTCTTC
j_gene: TRBJ1-1; d_gene: -; v_gene: TRBV12-5; CDR3aa: CASGLVLGGPVMNTEAFF; CDR3nt: TGTGCTAGTGGTTTGGTATTGGGAGGTCCTGTCATGAACACTGAAGCTTTCTTT
j_gene: TRBJ1-2; d_gene: -; v_gene: TRBV6-1; CDR3aa: CASSQGISANYGYTF; CDR3nt: TGTGCCAGCAGTCAGGGCATCTCAGCTAACTATGGCTACACCTTC
j_gene: TRBJ2-5; d_gene: TRBD2; v_gene: TRBV27; CDR3aa: CASSPLGLASKYF; CDR3nt: TGTGCCAGCAGTCCGCTGGGACTAGCTTCGAAGTACTTC
j_gene: TRBJ1-2; d_gene: -; v_gene: TRBV27; CDR3aa: CASSPQGMGYGYTF; CDR3nt: TGTGCCAGCAGCCCACAGGGCATGGGCTATGGCTACACCTTC
j_gene: TRBJ2-7; d_gene: TRBD2; v_gene: TRBV27; CDR3aa: CASRRLAHEQYF; CDR3nt: TGTGCCAGCAGGAGACTAGCCCACGAGCAGTACTTC
j_gene: TRBJ2-1; d_gene: -; v_gene: TRBV7-9; CDR3aa: CASSSPTGTHDEQFF; CDR3nt: TGTGCCAGCAGCTCACCAACCGGGACACACGATGAGCAGTTCTTC
j_gene: TRBJ2-3; d_gene: -; v_gene: TRBV10-3; CDR3aa: CAISEVGESTDTQYF; CDR3nt: TGTGCCATCAGTGAGGTTGGAGAGTCCACAGATACGCAGTATTTT
j_gene: TRBJ1-2; d_gene: TRBD1; v_gene: TRBV5-8; CDR3aa: CASSDRGMDGYTF; CDR3nt: TGTGCCAGCAGCGACAGGGGGATGGATGGCTACACCTTC
j_gene: TRBJ2-5; d_gene: TRBD1; v_gene: TRBV10-3; CDR3aa: CAIGTVQETQYF; CDR3nt: TGTGCCATCGGGACAGTCCAAGAGACCCAGTACTTC
j_gene: TRBJ2-2; d_gene: TRBD2; v_gene: TRBV5-1; CDR3aa: CASSGRANTPGELFF; CDR3nt: TGCGCCAGCAGCGGGAGGGCCAATACCCCCGGGGAGCTGTTTTTT
j_gene: TRBJ2-1; d_gene: TRBD2; v_gene: TRBV7-9; CDR3aa: CASSESGSNYNEQFF; CDR3nt: TGTGCCAGCAGCGAGAGCGGGAGTAACTACAATGAGCAGTTCTTC
j_gene: TRBJ2-3; d_gene: -; v_gene: TRBV7-9; CDR3aa: CASSVNTQYF; CDR3nt: TGTGCCAGCAGCGTAAATACGCAGTATTTT
j_gene: TRBJ2-7; d_gene: TRBD1; v_gene: TRBV5-6; CDR3aa: CASSEGAYEQYF; CDR3nt: TGTGCCAGCAGCGAGGGGGCTTACGAGCAGTACTTC
j_gene: TRBJ1-5; d_gene: -; v_gene: TRBV28; CDR3aa: CASTVGHTQLAQHF; CDR3nt: TGTGCCAGCACCGTGGGGCATACCCAATTGGCCCAGCATTTT
j_gene: TRBJ2-5; d_gene: -; v_gene: TRBV27; CDR3aa: CASSLSLQETQYF; CDR3nt: TGTGCCAGCAGTTTATCCCTCCAAGAGACCCAGTACTTC
j_gene: TRBJ1-1; d_gene: -; v_gene: TRBV30; CDR3aa: CAWSRGYTEAFF; CDR3nt: TGTGCCTGGAGTAGGGGGTACACTGAAGCTTTCTTT
j_gene: TRBJ2-7; d_gene: -; v_gene: TRBV11-2; CDR3aa: CASSLSGAYEQYF; CDR3nt: TGTGCCAGCAGCTTAAGTGGAGCCTACGAGCAGTACTTC
j_gene: TRBJ2-3; d_gene: TRBD2; v_gene: TRBV9; CDR3aa: CASGGLAASTDTQYF; CDR3nt: TGTGCCAGCGGGGGACTAGCGGCTAGCACAGATACGCAGTATTTT